This T cell receptor (beta chain) appears in the sequencing data of a study of blood T cell repertoires in COVID-19. Across the study: Sites across the United States, Italy and Spain contributed samples from acute and convalescent COVID-19. T cells, B-cell-depleted T cells, or PBMCs supplied cDNA or gDNA.

Germline V gives CDR1 SGHRS, CDR2 YFSETQ. This CDR3 has 15 residues. Trimming pared 4 bases from V and 4 bases from J, leaving 17 bases between. The protocol was immunoSEQ multiplex PCR, while the TCRdb copy is restricted to in-frame clones and leaves out a portion. The data show hundreds of thousands of clones, around 86% seen once. The material sequenced was peripheral blood. This TCR was sampled from a woman aged 30 to 39 with active or convalescent COVID-19. This chain links TRBV5-1 with TRBJ1-1; possible D gene TRBD1, 5 bases. CDR3 DNA sequence: TGCGCCAGCAGCGACGCGGGACGGTTGCTCACTGAAGCTTTCTTT. Amino acids: CASSDAGRLLTEAFF. The whole variable domain, remainder taken from reference TRBV5-1 and TRBJ1-1, is KAGVTQTPRYLIKTRGQQVTLSCSPISGHRSVSWYQQTPGQGLQFLFEYFSETQRNKGNFPGRFSGRQFSNSRSEMNVSTLELGDSALYLCASSDAGRLLTEAFFGQGTRLTVV.